A single sample is the source of the 17 T cell receptor beta chains below, sequenced in a study of blood T cells in healthy people across ages. PCR was performed a second time for 7 to 11 cycles using a sample-barcoded 5' primer and a J-beta primer mix. TCRdb analysed the 5' RACE reads with MiXCR anew, one entry per CDR3 protein. The data hold 1,100,000 or so distinct CDR3 sequences, with under 55% observed a single time. The material sequenced was blood. The receptors come from a woman in her sixties or seventies in good health.

The chain recombines TRBV5-6 with TRBJ2-3, with D hard to call. CDR1 is SGHDT, CDR2 YYEEEE, per germline. The V end was cut by 4 bases, the J end by 0 bases, with 9 bases between. The CDR3 is 14 residues long. CDR3 coding DNA: TGTGCCAGCAGCCTGGGATTTAGCACAGATACGCAGTATTTT. Protein product: CASSLGFSTDTQYF.

This clonotype was picked up a small number of times. The J gene is TRBJ2-3, the V gene TRBV2; D is unclear. Germline CDR1 and CDR2: SNHLY and FYNNEI. The CDR3 totals 14 residues. V lost 9 bases and J lost 0, with 13 bases in between. The CDR3 DNA reads as TGTGCCAGTTTAGACCCTCCTAGCACAGATACGCAGTATTTT. Its protein product is CASLDPPSTDTQYF.

This chain uses TRBV27 with TRBJ2-1, with 12 bases matching TRBD2. Per the germline V gene, CDR1 is MNHEY and CDR2 is SMNVEV (reference sequence). J lost 6 bases, V lost 4 bases, and 7 bases had no gene match. CDR3 length: 16 amino acids. The CDR3 region has the DNA TGTGCCAGCAGTTCCTGGACTAGCGGGGCGGGCAATGAGCAGTTCTTC. Its protein is CASSSWTSGAGNEQFF.

The chain couples TRBV29-1 to TRBJ2-2; 7 bases fit TRBD1. After removal of 2 bases from V and 4 bases from J, the junction contained 4 bases not matched to a gene. The CDR3 runs 14 residues. Germline CDR1 reads SQVTM; CDR2 reads ANQGSEA. The CDR3 region is CSVEMGQITGELFF. The CDR3 bases are TGCAGCGTTGAAATGGGACAGATCACCGGGGAGCTGTTTTTT.

This clonotype turned up a few times. The genes are TRBV5-1 and TRBJ2-7, with 7 bases identical to TRBD2. In germline, CDR1 is SGHRS, CDR2 YFSETQ. CDR3 length equals 14 residues. The V and J ends lost 4 bases and 2 bases, in that order; junction bases with no gene match: 6. CDR3 DNA: TGCGCCAGCAGCCTTCTCGGGACTACCTACGAGCAGTACTTC. Translating gives CASSLLGTTYEQYF. The entire variable domain, with the rest obtained from reference TRBV5-1 and TRBJ2-7, is as follows: KAGVTQTPRYLIKTRGQQVTLSCSPISGHRSVSWYQQTPGQGLQFLFEYFSETQRNKGNFPGRFSGRQFSNSRSEMNVSTLELGDSALYLCASSLLGTTYEQYFGPGTRLTVT.

Of note for this clonotype: One junction end does not reproduce the germline sequence, and a read error may be involved. J is TRBJ2-3 and V is TRBV3-1, with 7 bases identical to TRBD1. This CDR3 contains 16 residues. Germline V gives CDR1 LGHDT, CDR2 YNNKEL (reference sequence). The CDR3 region is CASTQAAGQVTDTQYF. The CDR3 region has the DNA TGTGCCAGCACCCAAGCAGCCGGACAGGTAACAGATACGCAGTATTTT.

The chain recombines TRBV29-1 with TRBJ1-1; TRBD1 might be the D (5 bases). The ends were cut back, 2 bases at V and 0 bases at J, with 13 bases in the middle. The CDR3 sequence is 15 residues long. The germline gives CDR1 SQVTM, CDR2 ANQGSEA. Here the CDR3 reads CSVEKLRGLNTEAFF. The CDR3 DNA sequence: TGCAGCGTTGAAAAGTTACGGGGGTTGAACACTGAAGCTTTCTTT.

There are a few counts of this clonotype. V is TRBV29-1 and J is TRBJ1-2, with TRBD1 matching over 9 bases. With 5 bases clipped from V and 6 bases from J, the junction kept 7 bases outside the gene matches. CDR1 SQVTM and CDR2 ANQGSEA come from the germline V gene. This CDR3 comprises 13 residues. The CDR3 sequence is CSVPRTGDNGYTF. CDR3 coding DNA: TGCAGCGTTCCCCGGACAGGGGATAATGGCTACACCTTC.

The chain is built from TRBV7-8 and TRBJ1-5; 9 nucleotides agree with TRBD1. The CDR3 totals 14 residues. V shed 3 bases, J shed 10 bases, and the junction held 7 bases outside the gene matches. Looked up from germline, CDR1 is SGHVS and CDR2 is FQNEAQ. In DNA form, the CDR3 reads TGTGCCAGCAGCTTTACAGGGGGCCTCGGACCCCAGCATTTT. Its translation is CASSFTGGLGPQHF.

V usage is TRBV9 and J usage is TRBJ2-2, with D unclear. V lost 1 base, J lost 6 bases, and 7 bases lay in between. Germline CDR1 SGDLS, CDR2 YYNGEE. The CDR3 runs 13 residues. The CDR3 nucleotides are TGTGCCAGCAGCGTATTCACGGCCGGGGAGCTGTTTTTT. Encoded protein: CASSVFTAGELFF.

This clonotype appeared a few times. J is TRBJ1-6 and V is TRBV5-1, with D tentatively TRBD1 (5 bases). V was shortened by 3 bases and J by 7 bases, with 11 bases between the two germline ends. The CDR3 is 14 amino acids. Germline CDR1 SGHRS, CDR2 YFSETQ. The CDR3 sequence: CASSYRQRNSPLHF. As DNA, the CDR3 is TGCGCCAGCAGCTATAGACAGCGGAATTCACCCCTCCACTTT.

This chain uses TRBV6-5 with TRBJ2-7, with TRBD2 as a possible D gene (6 bases). Trimming took 0 bases from V and 5 from J, leaving 17 bases between them. CDR1 and CDR2 (germline): MNHEY, SVGAGI. This CDR3 has 16 residues. CDR3 in DNA: TGTGCCAGCAGTTACTCGGCACGGAGGGTTTTAGACGAGCAGTACTTC. Encoded protein: CASSYSARRVLDEQYF.

The chain carries TRBV28 and TRBJ1-2, with TRBD1 as a possible D gene (5 bases). The germline V gene has CDR1 MDHEN and CDR2 SYDVKM. The CDR3 totals 15 residues. Trimming cost V 5 bases and J 3 bases, with 16 bases left between them. The CDR3 nucleotides are TGTGCCAGCAGTCACGATCCAAGCAGGGACTATGGCTACACCTTC. Protein product: CASSHDPSRDYGYTF.

This clonotype came up a few times. The V and J genes are TRBV6-1 and TRBJ2-7, with 8 bases that match TRBD2. V was clipped by 4 bases and J by 2 bases; unmatched bases: 4. The CDR3 is 14 residues long. Germline V CDR1 and CDR2: MNHNS, SASEGT. The CDR3 protein is CASSVTSAPYEQYF. The CDR3 DNA sequence: TGTGCCAGCAGTGTGACTAGCGCACCCTACGAGCAGTACTTC.

The table lists this clonotype with a count of one. The chain joins TRBV28 to TRBJ2-7; no clear D gene. The CDR3 runs 15 residues. The germline V gene encodes CDR1 MDHEN and CDR2 SYDVKM. Trimming cost V 5 bases and J 1 base, with 15 bases left between them. The DNA of the CDR3 is TGTGCCAGCAGTAGAAAGCAGATGGGGTCCTACGAGCAGTACTTC. Its protein is CASSRKQMGSYEQYF.

The chain links TRBV27 to TRBJ2-3; D is unclear. The CDR3 runs to 14 residues. Germline V lookup: CDR1 MNHEY, CDR2 SMNVEV (reference sequence). V was cut by 2 bases and J by 0 bases, with 6 bases left in between. CDR3 loop: CASSLVPSTDTQYF. DNA for the CDR3: TGTGCCAGCAGTTTAGTCCCTAGCACAGATACGCAGTATTTT.

This clonotype was counted at least ten times. V is TRBV5-1 and J is TRBJ2-4; D is tentatively TRBD1 or TRBD2 (5 bases each). The V end was cut by 1 base, the J end by 8 bases, with 10 bases between. The germline CDR1 and CDR2 sequences are SGHRS and YFSETQ. The CDR3 totals 13 residues. CDR3 sequence reads: CASSLRGDHIQYF. The DNA for the CDR3 is TGCGCCAGCAGCTTGCGAGGGGACCACATTCAGTACTTC.